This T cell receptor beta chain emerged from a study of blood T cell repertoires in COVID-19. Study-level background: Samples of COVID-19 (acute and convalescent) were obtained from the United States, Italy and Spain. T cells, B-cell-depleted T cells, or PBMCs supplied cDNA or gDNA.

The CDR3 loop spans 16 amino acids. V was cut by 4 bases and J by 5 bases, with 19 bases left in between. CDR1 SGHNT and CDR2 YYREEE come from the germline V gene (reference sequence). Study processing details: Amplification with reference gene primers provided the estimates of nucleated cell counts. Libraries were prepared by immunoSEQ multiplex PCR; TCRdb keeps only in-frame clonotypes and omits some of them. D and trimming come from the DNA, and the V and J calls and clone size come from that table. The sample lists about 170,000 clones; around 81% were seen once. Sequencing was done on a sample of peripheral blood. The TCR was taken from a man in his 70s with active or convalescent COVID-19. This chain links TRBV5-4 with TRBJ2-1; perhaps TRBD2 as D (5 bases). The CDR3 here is CASSRRWGSGHNEQFF. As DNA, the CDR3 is TGTGCCAGCAGCCGGCGGTGGGGAAGCGGACACAATGAGCAGTTCTTC. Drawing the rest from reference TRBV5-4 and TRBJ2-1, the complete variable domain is ETGVTQSPTHLIKTRGQQVTLRCSSQSGHNTVSWYQQALGQGPQFIFQYYREEENGRGNFPPRFSGLQFPNYSSELNVNALELDDSALYLCASSRRWGSGHNEQFFGPGTRLTVL.